This is a list of T cell receptor beta chains from one sample in a study of vaccination and CD4 T cells after COVID-19. A single record per CDR3 protein comes from TCRdb applying MiXCR to the PCR reads. The table lists roughly 15,000 distinct CDR3 sequences, 73% of them singletons. For these receptors, no antigen is known. Sequenced input: CD4+ T cells from blood, cultured in vitro. The receptors originated from a human donor who had recovered from COVID-19. The CDR3 runs from the conserved cysteine through the conserved F or W. The D gene is left open where the match is weak. Clone size is not always given. Where it is, it says once, few, many or a class for expanded clones.

d_gene,j_gene,abundance,v_gene,CDR3aa,CDR3nt
TRBD1,TRBJ1-6,-,TRBV19,CASSATGTGWGSPLHF,TGTGCCAGTAGTGCGACCGGGACAGGGTGGGGCTCACCCCTCCACTTT
-,TRBJ1-3,once,TRBV28,CASRPGSGNTIYF,TGTGCCAGCAGACCTGGTTCAGGAAACACCATATATTTT
TRBD1,TRBJ2-6,few,TRBV20-1,CSARAQGVGANVLTF,TGCAGTGCTAGAGCTCAGGGGGTTGGGGCCAACGTCCTGACTTTC
-,TRBJ2-2,few,TRBV6-1,CASQQGEGGELFF,TGTGCCAGTCAACAGGGGGAGGGCGGGGAGCTGTTTTTT
-,TRBJ1-5,few,TRBV20-1,CSAPQQFGPNSNQPQHF,TGCAGTGCTCCCCAGCAATTCGGGCCAAATAGCAATCAGCCCCAGCATTTT
TRBD1,TRBJ1-5,-,TRBV10-2,CASMDRGHQPQHF,TGCGCCAGCATGGACAGGGGCCATCAGCCCCAGCATTTT
TRBD1,TRBJ1-1,-,TRBV27,CASSFEGQVMTEAFF,TGTGCCAGCAGTTTCGAGGGACAGGTTATGACTGAAGCTTTCTTT
-,TRBJ2-2,-,TRBV10-1,CASRTGPTGELFF,TGCGCCAGCAGGACCGGGCCCACCGGGGAGCTGTTTTTT
-,TRBJ1-1,once,TRBV7-9,CASSFSATNTEAFF,TGTGCCAGCAGCTTTTCGGCGACGAACACTGAAGCTTTCTTT
-,TRBJ2-3,-,TRBV6-1,CASRKGGYRSKTTDTQYF,TGTGCCAGCAGAAAGGGGGGATATCGTTCAAAAACCACAGATACGCAGTATTTT
-,TRBJ1-1,few,TRBV24-1,CATSASIGSTEAFF,TGTGCCACCAGTGCAAGCATCGGGAGCACTGAAGCTTTCTTT
TRBD2,TRBJ2-1,-,TRBV20-1,CSASKLGLAGRNEQFF,TGCAGTGCTAGCAAACTGGGACTAGCGGGACGCAATGAGCAGTTCTTC
-,TRBJ2-7,-,TRBV6-5,CASSYSRLGLAYEQYF,TGTGCCAGCAGTTACTCGAGGCTGGGACTCGCCTACGAGCAGTACTTC
-,TRBJ1-2,-,TRBV7-9,CASSLGPANFF,TGTGCCAGCAGTCTAGGCCCCGCCAACTTCTTC
TRBD2,TRBJ2-3,-,TRBV20-1,CSARGLAGSTDTQYF,TGCAGTGCTAGAGGACTAGCGGGGAGCACAGATACGCAGTATTTT
TRBD2,TRBJ2-1,-,TRBV6-2/TRBV6-3,CASRGLRTSGSKGYNEQFF,TGTGCCAGCAGAGGACTTAGGACTAGCGGATCGAAAGGCTACAATGAGCAGTTCTTC
-,TRBJ2-2,-,TRBV24-1,CATMAVYTGELFF,TGTGCCACCATGGCAGTATACACCGGGGAGCTGTTTTTT
-,TRBJ2-3,-,TRBV30,CAWSGRGQYF,TGTGCCTGGAGTGGCCGGGGGCAGTATTTT
-,TRBJ1-1,-,TRBV24-1,CATSDSPGTEAFF,TGTGCCACCAGTGACTCCCCGGGCACTGAAGCTTTCTTT
-,TRBJ1-1,once,TRBV19,CASTLGGRGNTEAFF,TGTGCCAGTACCCTGGGGGGGAGGGGGAACACTGAAGCTTTCTTT
-,TRBJ1-1,once,TRBV20-1,CSARDRRGFTEAFF,TGCAGTGCTAGAGATCGCAGAGGATTCACTGAAGCTTTCTTT
-,TRBJ1-5,-,TRBV5-1,CASSLGEGGQPQHF,TGCGCCAGCAGCTTGGGGGAGGGTGGTCAGCCCCAGCATTTT
TRBD2,TRBJ2-7,-,TRBV20-1,CSASSLAGNEQYF,TGCAGTGCTAGTAGCCTAGCGGGAAACGAGCAGTACTTC
TRBD1,TRBJ2-1,-,TRBV6-1,CASRLRDRMDSYNEQFF,TGTGCCAGCAGGCTCCGGGACAGGATGGACTCCTACAATGAGCAGTTCTTC
-,TRBJ1-5,-,TRBV7-2,CASSLDPPGSQPQHF,TGTGCCAGCAGCTTAGATCCGCCAGGGTCCCAGCCCCAGCATTTT
-,TRBJ1-1,-,TRBV5-1,CASSLGRGGGTEAFF,TGCGCCAGCAGCTTGGGCAGGGGCGGGGGCACTGAAGCTTTCTTT
-,TRBJ2-5,-,TRBV5-1,CASSLRPETQYF,TGCGCCAGCAGCTTAAGGCCGGAGACCCAGTACTTC
-,TRBJ2-7,once,TRBV11-2,CASSSGRPWDEQYF,TGTGCCAGCAGCTCGGGACGGCCCTGGGATGAGCAGTACTTC
-,TRBJ1-1,once,TRBV6-5,CASSYSNVETEAFF,TGTGCCAGCAGTTACTCGAATGTGGAGACTGAAGCTTTCTTT
TRBD1,TRBJ1-5,few,TRBV18,CASSPSRGENQPQHF,TGTGCCAGCTCACCTTCCAGGGGGGAGAATCAGCCCCAGCATTTT
-,TRBJ1-2,-,TRBV27,CASSSLEGRANGYTF,TGTGCCAGCAGTTCCCTCGAGGGCCGGGCGAATGGCTACACCTTC
-,TRBJ2-2,once,TRBV24-1,CATSEPGRPNTGELFF,TGTGCCACCAGCGAACCGGGGAGGCCGAACACCGGGGAGCTGTTTTTT
-,TRBJ1-5,-,TRBV2,CASTAGGGGQPQHF,TGTGCCAGCACCGCCGGGGGTGGTGGTCAGCCCCAGCATTTT
TRBD2,TRBJ2-7,-,TRBV7-2,CASSLPGLAGGQRISEQYF,TGTGCCAGCAGCTTACCGGGACTAGCGGGAGGGCAGCGTATCTCCGAGCAGTACTTC
-,TRBJ1-2,-,TRBV28,CASSLFPDNYGYTF,TGTGCCAGCAGTTTATTCCCGGACAACTATGGCTACACCTTC
-,TRBJ1-2,-,TRBV25-1,CASSEFGKTNYGYTF,TGTGCCAGCAGTGAATTCGGCAAGACTAACTATGGCTACACCTTC
-,TRBJ2-4,-,TRBV2,CASSEWGAAGKNIQYF,TGTGCCAGCAGTGAATGGGGGGCGGCAGGAAAAAACATTCAGTACTTC
TRBD2,TRBJ2-2,-,TRBV27,CASSLSPRAGEGTGELFF,TGTGCCAGCAGTTTATCTCCTCGGGCGGGAGAGGGCACCGGGGAGCTGTTTTTT
-,TRBJ1-2,once,TRBV19,CASSQAGTYGYTF,TGTGCCAGTAGTCAAGCAGGGACCTATGGCTACACCTTC
-,TRBJ2-3,-,TRBV6-2/TRBV6-3,CASQGPNTDTQYF,TGTGCCAGTCAGGGACCCAATACAGATACGCAGTATTTT
-,TRBJ2-7,-,TRBV20-1,CSARDLPQDYSYEQYF,TGCAGTGCTAGAGATCTTCCGCAGGACTACTCCTACGAGCAGTACTTC
-,TRBJ1-2,-,TRBV7-9,CASSLAQQTGANYGYTF,TGTGCCAGCAGCTTAGCGCAACAGACAGGAGCTAACTATGGCTACACCTTC